The 25 T cell receptor beta chains below come from one sample, sequenced in a study of OX40 agonist ivuxolimab in advanced cancers. Clones were sequenced by immunoSEQ multiplex PCR, and TCRdb holds only the in-frame ones, with some missing. This table has roughly 34,000 clones, nearly 95% appearing once. This material consisted of CD4+ or CD8+ T cells sorted from blood, taken in a trial of the OX40 agonist ivuxolimab. The receptors here all came from an adult with an advanced solid tumor such as melanoma, head and neck, liver or kidney cancer.

V gene TRBV4-1 combines with J gene TRBJ1-5, with D perhaps TRBD1 (5 bases). From germline, CDR1 is MGHRA and CDR2 YSYEKL. With 4 bases removed from V and 2 bases from J, the gap between germline ends came to 9 bases. This CDR3 has 14 amino acids. The DNA of the CDR3 is TGCGCCAGCAGCCGTGGGGGGGGCAATCAGCCCCAGCATTTT. Amino acids: CASSRGGGNQPQHF.

This clone was detected only once. The J gene is TRBJ2-7, the V gene TRBV18; 11 positions match TRBD1. CDR3 length equals 15 residues. Germline-derived CDR1 and CDR2 are KGHSH and LQKENI. The J segment lost 3 bases and the V segment lost 1 base, leaving 2 bases of the junction unmatched. The CDR3 region has the DNA TGTGCCAGCTCACCACGGACAGGGGGCATCTACGAGCAGTACTTC. Protein: CASSPRTGGIYEQYF. The variable domain in full, completed from reference TRBV18 and TRBJ2-7, reads NAGVMQNPRHLVRRRGQEARLRCSPMKGHSHVYWYRQLPEEGLKFMVYLQKENIIDESGMPKERFSAEFPKEGPSILRIQQVVRGDSAAYFCASSPRTGGIYEQYFGPGTRLTVT.

The chain carries TRBV21-1 and TRBJ2-1; the DNA was not used to check the table's D call, TRBD2. TRBV21-1 represents a pseudogene. This CDR3 spans 15 amino acids. The CDR3 spells CARGYGGKQFHEQFF. CDR3 in DNA: TGTGCCAGGGGTTACGGGGGGAAGCAGTTTCATGAGCAGTTCTTC.

The chain combines TRBV6-5 with TRBJ1-1; D gene uncertain. CDR3 length equals 15 residues. The ends were cut back, 0 bases at V and 1 base at J, with 9 bases in the middle. In germline, CDR1 is MNHEY, CDR2 SVGAGI. The CDR3 is CASSYSFVRNTEAFF. The CDR3 DNA follows: TGTGCCAGCAGTTACTCGTTCGTGCGGAACACTGAAGCTTTCTTT.

The chain carries TRBV5-1 and TRBJ1-1; D is undetermined. Per germline, CDR1 SGHRS and CDR2 YFSETQ. The CDR3 contains 14 residues. V was clipped by 0 bases and J by 7 bases, with 13 bases between them. As DNA, the CDR3 is TGCGCCAGCAGCTTGGACGGGTACCTAGGTGAAGCTTTCTTT. Translation gives CASSLDGYLGEAFF.

This chain links TRBV10-2 with TRBJ1-4; 7 bases are a match to TRBD1. The CDR3 is made up of 14 amino acids. V shed 8 bases and J 4 bases; nucleotides not matched to a gene: 7. Germline V lookup: CDR1 WSHSY, CDR2 SAAADI. The CDR3 DNA is TGCGCCAGCTGGACAGGACTTAATAATGAAAAACTGTTTTTT. This sequence encodes CASWTGLNNEKLFF.

V usage is TRBV4-1 and J usage is TRBJ2-5; 7 positions match TRBD2. The CDR3 runs 17 residues. Germline V gene lookup returns CDR1 MGHRA and CDR2 YSYEKL. The J segment lost 0 bases and the V segment lost 4 bases, leaving 11 bases of the junction unmatched. CDR3 in amino acids: CASSRNPGLEYQETQYF. In DNA form, the CDR3 reads TGCGCCAGCAGCCGGAATCCCGGACTAGAGTACCAAGAGACCCAGTACTTC.

The rearrangement links TRBV5-6 to TRBJ2-1, with a possible D match to TRBD2 (5 bases). This CDR3 comprises 12 residues. Germline values: CDR1 SGHDT, CDR2 YYEEEE. The V end lost 1 base, the J end lost 8 bases, and 7 bases lay between the germline ends. CDR3 DNA sequence: TGTGCCAGCAGCTTGTACGGGGATGAGCAGTTCTTC. It encodes CASSLYGDEQFF.

This chain joins TRBV5-1 and TRBJ2-1, with D tentatively TRBD1 (5 bases). V shed 0 bases and J shed 6 bases, with 10 bases lying between them. The CDR3 has 14 amino acids. Germline assignment: CDR1 SGHRS and CDR2 YFSETQ. DNA for the CDR3: TGCGCCAGCAGCTTGGGGTTACAGGCCAATGAGCAGTTCTTC. Translating gives CASSLGLQANEQFF.

The CDR3 bases are TGTGCCAGCAGTTACACCCCTACCACAGATACGCAGTATTTT. This gives the protein CASSYTPTTDTQYF. This chain connects TRBV6-5 to TRBJ2-3; no firm D call. Germline V gene sequence: CDR1 MNHEY, CDR2 SVGAGI. The CDR3 spans 14 residues. Trimming removed 2 bases at V and 2 bases at J, with 8 bases between.

This sequence joins TRBV19 and TRBJ2-5; D is possibly TRBD2 (5 bases). TRBJ2-7 explains the end of the DNA better; the J call may be wrong. The germline V gene encodes CDR1 LNHDA and CDR2 SQIVND (reference sequence). CDR3 length equals 13 residues. This CDR3 is CASSVRGSYEQYF. The CDR3, as DNA: TGTGCCAGTAGCGTTCGGGGATCCTACGAGCAGTACTTC.

The CDR3 bases are TGTGCCAGCAGATCCAAACTAGCGGGGGGATCAGATACGCAGTATTTT. Translating it yields CASRSKLAGGSDTQYF. The gene calls are TRBV2 and TRBJ2-3; TRBD2 agrees at 12 bases. This CDR3 has 16 residues. V was clipped by 6 bases and J by 4 bases; unmatched bases: 8. Germline loops: CDR1 SNHLY, CDR2 FYNNEI.

The J gene is TRBJ2-2, the V gene TRBV30, with TRBD1 identical over 8 bases. The germline gives CDR1 GTSNPN, CDR2 SVGIG (reference sequence). J was trimmed by 6 bases and V by 2 bases; bases with no gene match: 8. The CDR3 is made up of 15 amino acids. The CDR3 protein is CAWSFGQGAPGELFF. In DNA, the CDR3 is TGTGCCTGGAGTTTTGGGCAGGGGGCGCCCGGGGAGCTGTTTTTT.

The CDR3 loop is CATSRVWGRLSQPQHF. In DNA form, the CDR3 reads TGTGCCACCAGCAGGGTCTGGGGCCGGTTGAGTCAGCCCCAGCATTTT. The rearrangement links TRBV28 to TRBJ1-5, with a tentative D call TRBD1 (5 bases). Trimming removed 10 bases from V and 6 bases from J, with 25 bases in between. Germline loops: CDR1 MDHEN, CDR2 SYDVKM. This CDR3 is 16 amino acids long.

The chain is built from TRBV7-8 and TRBJ2-3, with TRBD1 matching over 11 bases. There are 16 residues in the CDR3. Germline CDR1 and CDR2: SGHVS and FQNEAQ. The V and J ends lost 4 bases and 5 bases, in that order; junction bases with no gene match: 8. CDR3 region: CASSSRTGGNQDTQYF. CDR3 nucleotides: TGTGCCAGCAGCTCCAGGACAGGGGGCAATCAAGATACGCAGTATTTT.

The chain recombines TRBV5-6 with TRBJ1-1; tentatively, D is TRBD1 (5 bases). Germline V lookup: CDR1 SGHDT, CDR2 YYEEEE. V lost 2 bases and J 1 base, leaving 12 bases between the germline ends. This CDR3 is 15 amino acids long. CDR3 region: CASSFEGRENTEAFF. The CDR3, as DNA: TGTGCCAGCAGCTTTGAGGGGCGGGAGAACACTGAAGCTTTCTTT.

The chain combines TRBV19 with TRBJ2-3, with TRBD2 identical over 12 bases. Germline CDR1 is LNHDA and CDR2 is SQIVND (reference sequence). V was clipped by 5 bases and J by 3 bases; unmatched bases: 6. The CDR3 runs to 16 residues. The CDR3 DNA follows: TGTGCCAGTAGTCTAGCGGGAGGGCCGCGAACAGATACGCAGTATTTT. Its protein product is CASSLAGGPRTDTQYF.

This chain uses TRBV11-2 with TRBJ1-2, with D possibly matching TRBD1 (6 bases). The CDR3 spans 15 residues. CDR1 is SGHAT, CDR2 FQNNGV, per germline. Trimming shortened V by 1 base and J by 7 bases, and 16 bases separated the two germline ends. The chain's CDR3 is CASSLGAHRVGGYTF. The DNA of the CDR3 is TGTGCCAGCAGCTTAGGGGCGCACAGGGTCGGTGGCTACACCTTC.

The chain couples TRBV10-3 to TRBJ2-1; D not certain. This CDR3 contains 14 residues. Trimming stripped 3 bases from V and 7 bases from J, with 13 bases between. The germline V gene has CDR1 ENHRY and CDR2 SYGVKD. The chain's CDR3 is CAISDQQGMNEQFF. Written as DNA, the CDR3 is TGTGCCATCAGTGACCAACAAGGGATGAATGAGCAGTTCTTC.

This chain connects TRBV30 to TRBJ1-2; D may be TRBD1 (6 bases). The CDR3 spans 14 residues. V lost 0 bases, J lost 8 bases, and 16 bases lay in between. Germline CDR1 is GTSNPN and CDR2 is SVGIG (reference sequence). CDR3 residues: CAWSVSYRALGYTF. In nucleotides, the CDR3 is TGTGCCTGGAGTGTAAGCTACAGGGCGTTGGGCTACACCTTC.

In its sample, this clone was seen once. The gene calls are TRBV15 and TRBJ2-7; maybe TRBD1 (5 bases). The germline V and J ends were trimmed by 4 bases and 7 bases, with 20 bases remaining between them. The CDR3 length is 15 residues. Germline values: CDR1 LNHNV, CDR2 YYDKDF (reference sequence). The chain's CDR3 is CATSTTRGLPGEQYF. As DNA, the CDR3 is TGTGCCACCAGCACAACAAGGGGCCTCCCCGGGGAGCAGTACTTC. Based on the CDR3 plus reference TRBV15 and TRBJ2-7, the full variable domain is DAMVIQNPRYQVTQFGKPVTLSCSQTLNHNVMYWYQQKSSQAPKLLFHYYDKDFNNEADTPDNFQSRRPNTSFCFLDIRSPGLGDTAMYLCATSTTRGLPGEQYFGPGTRLTVT.

The V and J genes are TRBV18 and TRBJ2-3; 9 bases agree with TRBD1. This CDR3 contains 17 residues. Germline V gene lookup returns CDR1 KGHSH and CDR2 LQKENI. The V gene end was trimmed by 4 bases and the J gene end by 6 bases; junction bases not matched to a gene: 14. The DNA of the CDR3 is TGTGCCAGCTCACTAATACAGGGGGCCTTGGTCTCGGATACGCAGTATTTT. Translated: CASSLIQGALVSDTQYF.

The V call is TRBV7-2, the J call TRBJ2-3; a possible D gene is TRBD2 (6 bases). The CDR3 totals 15 residues. Per germline, CDR1 SGHTA and CDR2 FQGNSA. The V and J ends lost 4 bases and 0 bases respectively, with 11 bases between them. CDR3 region: CASSYSGSSTDTQYF. The CDR3 DNA reads as TGTGCCAGCAGCTACAGCGGGTCCAGCACAGATACGCAGTATTTT.

The chain combines TRBV5-1 with TRBJ1-2; D may be TRBD1 (5 bases). Germline V gives CDR1 SGHRS, CDR2 YFSETQ. The germline V and J ends were trimmed by 3 bases and 0 bases, with 12 bases remaining between them. The CDR3 covers 15 residues. The CDR3 spells CASSSPTDSNYGYTF. CDR3 in DNA: TGCGCCAGCAGCTCTCCGACAGATTCTAACTATGGCTACACCTTC. The full variable domain, its missing parts supplied by reference TRBV5-1 and TRBJ1-2, is KAGVTQTPRYLIKTRGQQVTLSCSPISGHRSVSWYQQTPGQGLQFLFEYFSETQRNKGNFPGRFSGRQFSNSRSEMNVSTLELGDSALYLCASSSPTDSNYGYTFGSGTRLTVV.

The V call is TRBV25-1, the J call TRBJ1-6; maybe TRBD1 (5 bases). This CDR3 comprises 16 residues. V was pared by 4 bases and J by 7 bases, with 17 bases between. Germline assignment: CDR1 MGHDK and CDR2 SYGVNS. The CDR3 DNA reads as TGTGCCAGCAGTGTCTTAGGGGAGGGTCGGAATTCACCCCTCCACTTT. The encoded protein is CASSVLGEGRNSPLHF.